This T cell receptor beta chain comes out of a study of blood T cells in healthy people across ages. A sample-barcoded 5' primer and a J-beta primer mix were used in a second PCR of about 7 to 12 cycles. TCRdb itself ran the 5' RACE reads through MiXCR, one entry per CDR3 protein. The sample records about 1,600,000 distinct CDR3 sequences, 35% to 45% being singletons. Germline values: CDR1 MNHEY, CDR2 SMNVEV (reference sequence). V shed 6 bases and J shed 2 bases, with 17 bases lying between them. CDR3 size: 16 residues. The source of this sequence is a woman under 30 in good health. The V call is TRBV27, the J call TRBJ2-1; D is possibly TRBD2 (7 bases). The sequencing input was blood. The CDR3 reads CASRSLAGAPYNEQFF. The CDR3 DNA is TGTGCCAGCAGGTCTCTCGCGGGGGCTCCCTACAATGAGCAGTTCTTC.